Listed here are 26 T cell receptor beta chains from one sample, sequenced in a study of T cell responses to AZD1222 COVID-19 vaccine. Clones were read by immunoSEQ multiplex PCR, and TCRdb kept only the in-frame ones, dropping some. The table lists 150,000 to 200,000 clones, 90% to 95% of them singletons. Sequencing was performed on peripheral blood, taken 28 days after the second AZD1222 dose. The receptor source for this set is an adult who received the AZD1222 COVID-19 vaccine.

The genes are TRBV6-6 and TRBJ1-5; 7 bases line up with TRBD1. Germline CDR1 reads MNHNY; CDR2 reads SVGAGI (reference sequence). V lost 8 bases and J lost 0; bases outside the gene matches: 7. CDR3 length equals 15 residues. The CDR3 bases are TGTGCCAGCCGCTCGGGGGACAGTAGCAATCAGCCCCAGCATTTT. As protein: CASRSGDSSNQPQHF.

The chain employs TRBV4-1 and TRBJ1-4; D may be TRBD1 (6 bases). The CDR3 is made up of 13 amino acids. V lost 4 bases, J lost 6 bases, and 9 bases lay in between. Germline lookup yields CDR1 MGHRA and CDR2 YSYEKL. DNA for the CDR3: TGCGCCAGCAGCCCAGGGGATCATGAAAAACTGTTTTTT. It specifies CASSPGDHEKLFF.

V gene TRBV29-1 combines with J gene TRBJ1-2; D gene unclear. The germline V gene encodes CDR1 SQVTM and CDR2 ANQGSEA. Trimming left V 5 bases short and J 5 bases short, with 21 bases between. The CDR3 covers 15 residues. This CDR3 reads CSVSGAEFIKYGYTF. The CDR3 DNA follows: TGCAGCGTTTCCGGTGCAGAATTCATCAAGTATGGCTACACCTTC. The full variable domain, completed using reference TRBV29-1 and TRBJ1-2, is SAVISQKPSRDICQRGTSLTIQCQVDSQVTMMFWYRQQPGQSLTLIATANQGSEATYESGFVIDKFPISRPNLTFSTLTVSNMSPEDSSIYLCSVSGAEFIKYGYTFGSGTRLTVV.

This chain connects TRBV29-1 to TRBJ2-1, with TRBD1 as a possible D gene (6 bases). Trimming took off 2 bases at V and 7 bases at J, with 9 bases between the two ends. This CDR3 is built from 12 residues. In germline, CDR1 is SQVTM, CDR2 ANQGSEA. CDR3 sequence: CSVEHQGNEQFF. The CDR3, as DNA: TGCAGCGTTGAACATCAGGGGAATGAGCAGTTCTTC.

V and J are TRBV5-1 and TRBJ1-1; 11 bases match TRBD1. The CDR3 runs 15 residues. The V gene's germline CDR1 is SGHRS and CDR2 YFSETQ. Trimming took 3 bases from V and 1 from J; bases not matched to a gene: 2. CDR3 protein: CASSWDRGENTEAFF. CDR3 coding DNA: TGCGCCAGCAGCTGGGACAGGGGGGAGAACACTGAAGCTTTCTTT. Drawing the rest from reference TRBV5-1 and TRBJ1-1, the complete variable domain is KAGVTQTPRYLIKTRGQQVTLSCSPISGHRSVSWYQQTPGQGLQFLFEYFSETQRNKGNFPGRFSGRQFSNSRSEMNVSTLELGDSALYLCASSWDRGENTEAFFGQGTRLTVV.

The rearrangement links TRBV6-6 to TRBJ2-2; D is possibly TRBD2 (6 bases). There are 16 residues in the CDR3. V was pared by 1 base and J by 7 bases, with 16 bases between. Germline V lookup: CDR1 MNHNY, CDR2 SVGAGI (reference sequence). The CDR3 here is CASSYLEGTRGGELFF. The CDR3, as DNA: TGTGCCAGCAGTTACTTGGAGGGGACGCGGGGCGGGGAGCTGTTTTTT.

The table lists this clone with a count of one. Written as DNA, the CDR3 is TGTGCCAGTAGTTTTGGGACAGGACTTAATCAGCCCCAGCATTTT. Amino acid sequence: CASSFGTGLNQPQHF. This chain joins TRBV19 and TRBJ1-5; 8 bases are shared with TRBD1. The CDR3 has 15 amino acids. V gave up 5 bases and J gave up 4 bases; unmatched junction bases: 7. The germline gives CDR1 LNHDA, CDR2 SQIVND (reference sequence).

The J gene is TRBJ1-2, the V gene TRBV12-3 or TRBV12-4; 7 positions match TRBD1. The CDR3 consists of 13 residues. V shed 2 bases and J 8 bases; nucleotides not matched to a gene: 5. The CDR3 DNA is TGTGCCAGCAGTTTAAGGGACAGATCCGGCTACACCTTC. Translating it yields CASSLRDRSGYTF.

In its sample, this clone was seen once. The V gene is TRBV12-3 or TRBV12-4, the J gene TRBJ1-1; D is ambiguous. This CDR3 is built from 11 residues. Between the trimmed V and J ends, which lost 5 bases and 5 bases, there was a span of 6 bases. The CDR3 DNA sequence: TGTGCCAGCAGTGACTATACTGAAGCTTTCTTT. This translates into CASSDYTEAFF.

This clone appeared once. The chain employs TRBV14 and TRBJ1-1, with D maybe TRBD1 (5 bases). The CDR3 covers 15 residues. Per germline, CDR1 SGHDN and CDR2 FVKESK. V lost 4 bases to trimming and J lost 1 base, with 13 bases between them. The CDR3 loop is CASSLYRDSNTEAFF. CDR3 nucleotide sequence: TGTGCCAGCAGCCTATATCGGGACTCGAACACTGAAGCTTTCTTT. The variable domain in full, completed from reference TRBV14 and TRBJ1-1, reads EAGVTQFPSHSVIEKGQTVTLRCDPISGHDNLYWYRRVMGKEIKFLLHFVKESKQDESGMPNNRFLAERTGGTYSTLKVQPAELEDSGVYFCASSLYRDSNTEAFFGQGTRLTVV.

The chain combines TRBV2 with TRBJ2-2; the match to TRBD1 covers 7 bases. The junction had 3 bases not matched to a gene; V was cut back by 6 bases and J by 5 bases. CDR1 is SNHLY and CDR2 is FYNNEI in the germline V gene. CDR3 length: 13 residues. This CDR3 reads CASSRQGTGELFF. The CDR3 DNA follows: TGTGCCAGCAGCCGACAGGGAACCGGGGAGCTGTTTTTT.

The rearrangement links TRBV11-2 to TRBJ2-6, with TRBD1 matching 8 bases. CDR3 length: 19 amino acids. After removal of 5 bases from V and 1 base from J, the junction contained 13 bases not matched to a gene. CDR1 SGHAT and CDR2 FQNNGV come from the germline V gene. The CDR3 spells CASSSLQGARVSGANVLTF. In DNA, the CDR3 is TGTGCCAGCAGCAGTCTCCAGGGGGCGCGAGTTTCTGGGGCCAACGTCCTGACTTTC.

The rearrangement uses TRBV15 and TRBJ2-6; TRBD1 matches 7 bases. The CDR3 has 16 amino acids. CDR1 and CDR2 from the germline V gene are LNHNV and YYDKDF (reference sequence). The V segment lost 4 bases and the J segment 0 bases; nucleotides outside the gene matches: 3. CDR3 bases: TGTGCCACCAGCATTGACAGGGCCTCTGGGGCCAACGTCCTGACTTTC. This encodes CATSIDRASGANVLTF.

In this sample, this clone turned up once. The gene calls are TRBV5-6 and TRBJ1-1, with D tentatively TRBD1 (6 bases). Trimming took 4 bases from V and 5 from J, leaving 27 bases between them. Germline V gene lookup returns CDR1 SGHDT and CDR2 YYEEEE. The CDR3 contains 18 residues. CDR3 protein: CASSPTYQRGDISTEAFF. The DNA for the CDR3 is TGTGCCAGCAGCCCCACCTATCAGAGGGGGGATATTAGTACTGAAGCTTTCTTT.

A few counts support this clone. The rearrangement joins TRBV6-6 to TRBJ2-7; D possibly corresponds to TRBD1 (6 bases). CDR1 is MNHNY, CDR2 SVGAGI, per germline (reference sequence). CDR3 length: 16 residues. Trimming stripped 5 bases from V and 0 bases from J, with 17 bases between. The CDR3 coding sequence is TGTGCCAGCAGTCGACCAACCCGGACAGTCTCCTACGAGCAGTACTTC. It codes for CASSRPTRTVSYEQYF.

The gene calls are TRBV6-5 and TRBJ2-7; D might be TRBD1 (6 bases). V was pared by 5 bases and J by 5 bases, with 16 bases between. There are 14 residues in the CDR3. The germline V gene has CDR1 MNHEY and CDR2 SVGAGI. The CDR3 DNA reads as TGTGCCAGCAGTCGCAATCAGGGGAGCGACGAGCAGTACTTC. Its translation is CASSRNQGSDEQYF.

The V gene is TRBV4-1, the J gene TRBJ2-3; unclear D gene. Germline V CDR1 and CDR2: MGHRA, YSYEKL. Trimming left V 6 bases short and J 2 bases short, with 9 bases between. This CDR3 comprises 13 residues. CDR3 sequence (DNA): TGCGCCAGCAGATCCGGGTCCACAGATACGCAGTATTTT. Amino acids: CASRSGSTDTQYF.

The CDR3 region has the DNA TGCAGTGCTGAAACAGCCGGGGAGCTGTTTTTT. It specifies CSAETAGELFF. V gene TRBV20-1 combines with J gene TRBJ2-2; the D is unclear. The germline V gene has CDR1 DFQATT and CDR2 SNEGSKA (reference sequence). CDR3 size: 11 residues. Trimming stripped 5 bases from V and 6 bases from J, with 7 bases between.

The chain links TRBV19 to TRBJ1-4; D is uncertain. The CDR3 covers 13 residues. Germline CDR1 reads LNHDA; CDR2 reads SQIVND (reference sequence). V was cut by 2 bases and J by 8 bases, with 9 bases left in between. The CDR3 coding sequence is TGTGCCAGTAGTATATGGCAGGCCGAAAAACTGTTTTTT. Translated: CASSIWQAEKLFF.

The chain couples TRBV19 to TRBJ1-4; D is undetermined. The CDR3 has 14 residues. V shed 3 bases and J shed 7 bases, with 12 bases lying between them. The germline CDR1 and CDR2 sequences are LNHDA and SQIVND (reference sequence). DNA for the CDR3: TGTGCCAGTAGTATTTTACGAGGTAGTGAAAAACTGTTTTTT. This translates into CASSILRGSEKLFF.

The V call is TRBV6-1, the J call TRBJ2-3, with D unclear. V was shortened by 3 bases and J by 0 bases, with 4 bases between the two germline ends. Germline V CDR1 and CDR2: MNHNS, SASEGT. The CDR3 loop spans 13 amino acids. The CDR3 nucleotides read TGTGCCAGCAGTGATACCAGCACAGATACGCAGTATTTT. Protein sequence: CASSDTSTDTQYF.

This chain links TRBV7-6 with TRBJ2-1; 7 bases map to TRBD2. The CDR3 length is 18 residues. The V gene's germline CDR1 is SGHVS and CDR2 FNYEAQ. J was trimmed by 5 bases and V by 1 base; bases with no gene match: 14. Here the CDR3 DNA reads TGTGCCAGCAGCTTAGAGTCTGGGCCTACTAGCGACCACAATGAGCAGTTCTTC. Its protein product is CASSLESGPTSDHNEQFF.

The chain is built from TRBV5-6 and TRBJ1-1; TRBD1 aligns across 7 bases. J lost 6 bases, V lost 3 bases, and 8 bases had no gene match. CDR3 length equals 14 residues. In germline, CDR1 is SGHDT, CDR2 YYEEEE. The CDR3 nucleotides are TGTGCCAGCAGCTGGTTGACAGGGCAGCCTGAAGCTTTCTTT. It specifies CASSWLTGQPEAFF.

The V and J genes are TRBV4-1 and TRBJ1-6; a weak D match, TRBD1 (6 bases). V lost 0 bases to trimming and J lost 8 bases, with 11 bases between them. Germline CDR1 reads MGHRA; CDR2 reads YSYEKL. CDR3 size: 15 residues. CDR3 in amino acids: CASSQEVRGDSPLHF. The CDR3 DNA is TGCGCCAGCAGCCAAGAAGTGAGGGGGGATTCACCCCTCCACTTT.

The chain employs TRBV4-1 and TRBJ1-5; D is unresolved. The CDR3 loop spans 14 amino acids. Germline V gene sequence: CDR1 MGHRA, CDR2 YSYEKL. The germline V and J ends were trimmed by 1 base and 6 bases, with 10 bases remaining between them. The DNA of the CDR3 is TGCGCCAGCAGCCAAGGTACGGGAATTCAGCCCCAGCATTTT. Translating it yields CASSQGTGIQPQHF.

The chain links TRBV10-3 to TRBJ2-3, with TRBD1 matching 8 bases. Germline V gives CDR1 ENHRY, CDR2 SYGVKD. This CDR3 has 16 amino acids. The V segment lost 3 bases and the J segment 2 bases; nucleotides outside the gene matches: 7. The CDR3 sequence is CAISEGQGWHTDTQYF. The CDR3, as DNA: TGTGCCATCAGTGAAGGACAGGGTTGGCACACAGATACGCAGTATTTT.